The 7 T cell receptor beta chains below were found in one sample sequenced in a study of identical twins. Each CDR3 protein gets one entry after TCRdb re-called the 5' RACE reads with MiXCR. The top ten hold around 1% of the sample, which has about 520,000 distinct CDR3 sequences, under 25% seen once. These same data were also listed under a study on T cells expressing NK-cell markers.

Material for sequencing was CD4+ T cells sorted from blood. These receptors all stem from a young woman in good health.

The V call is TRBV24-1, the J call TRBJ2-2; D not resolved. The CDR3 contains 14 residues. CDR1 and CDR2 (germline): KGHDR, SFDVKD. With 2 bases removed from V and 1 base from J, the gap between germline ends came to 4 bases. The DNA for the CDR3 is TGTGCCACCAGTGATTGGGGGAACACCGGGGAGCTGTTTTTT. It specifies CATSDWGNTGELFF.

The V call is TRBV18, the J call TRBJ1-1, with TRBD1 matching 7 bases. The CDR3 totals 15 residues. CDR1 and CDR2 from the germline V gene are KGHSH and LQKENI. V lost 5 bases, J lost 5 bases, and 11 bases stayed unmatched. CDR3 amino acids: CASSEQLQGRTEAFF. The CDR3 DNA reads TGTGCCAGCTCAGAACAACTACAGGGGCGGACTGAAGCTTTCTTT.

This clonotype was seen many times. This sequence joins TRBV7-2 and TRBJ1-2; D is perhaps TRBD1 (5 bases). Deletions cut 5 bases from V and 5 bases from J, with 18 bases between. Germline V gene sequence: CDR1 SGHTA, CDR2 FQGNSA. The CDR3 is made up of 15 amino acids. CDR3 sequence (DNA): TGTGCCAGCAGCGCCCCCGGGGGGGGTGGGTATGGCTACACCTTC. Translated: CASSAPGGGGYGYTF.

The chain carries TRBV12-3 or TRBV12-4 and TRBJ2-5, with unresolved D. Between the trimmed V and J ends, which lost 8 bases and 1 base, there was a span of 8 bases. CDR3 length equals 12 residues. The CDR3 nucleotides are TGTGCCAGCCGGCGTAGCCAAGAGACCCAGTACTTC. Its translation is CASRRSQETQYF.

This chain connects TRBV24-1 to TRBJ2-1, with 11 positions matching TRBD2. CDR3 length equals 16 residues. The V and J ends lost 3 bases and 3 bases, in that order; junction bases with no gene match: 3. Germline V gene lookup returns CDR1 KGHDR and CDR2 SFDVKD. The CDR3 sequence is CATSDGTSGDYNEQFF. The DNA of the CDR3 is TGTGCCACCAGTGATGGGACTAGCGGTGACTACAATGAGCAGTTCTTC.

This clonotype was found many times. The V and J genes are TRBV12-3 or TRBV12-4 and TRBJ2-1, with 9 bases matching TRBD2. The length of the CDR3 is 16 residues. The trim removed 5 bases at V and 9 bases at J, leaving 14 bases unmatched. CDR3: CASSPRRVAGEFEQFF. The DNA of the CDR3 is TGTGCCAGCAGTCCACGACGGGTAGCGGGAGAATTTGAGCAGTTCTTC.

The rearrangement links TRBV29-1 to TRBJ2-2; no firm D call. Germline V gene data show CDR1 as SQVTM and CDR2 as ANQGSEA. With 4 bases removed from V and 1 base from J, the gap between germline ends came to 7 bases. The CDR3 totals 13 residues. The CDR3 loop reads CSVARLNTGELFF. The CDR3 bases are TGCAGCGTTGCCCGACTGAACACCGGGGAGCTGTTTTTT.